These 15 T cell receptor beta chains share one sample of origin, sequenced in a study of neurological immune-mediated disorders. TCRdb recomputed calls from the 5' RACE reads with MiXCR, one row per CDR3 protein. The sample comprises about 120,000 distinct CDR3 sequences, roughly 3.2% of which are singletons, and 1.3% rests with the top ten. The sequenced material came from PBMCs. Every receptor here comes from a woman aged 25-40 years with multiple sclerosis.

Many counts were recorded for this clonotype. The V and J genes are TRBV10-2 and TRBJ2-1; D perhaps matches TRBD2 (6 bases). Trimming cost V 6 bases and J 7 bases, with 19 bases left between them. CDR1 WSHSY and CDR2 SAAADI come from the germline V gene. CDR3 length: 15 amino acids. CDR3 sequence: CASSEPGGAGNEQFF. CDR3 DNA: TGCGCCAGCAGCGAGCCGGGTGGGGCGGGGAATGAGCAGTTCTTC.

At least ten counts were recorded for this clonotype. V gene TRBV6-5 combines with J gene TRBJ2-7; D remains ambiguous. The CDR3 loop spans 14 amino acids. The V gene's germline CDR1 is MNHEY and CDR2 SVGAGI. The ends were cut back, 0 bases at V and 1 base at J, with 7 bases in the middle. The DNA for the CDR3 is TGTGCCAGCAGTTACTCGGCGTTTTCCTACGAGCAGTACTTC. Its protein is CASSYSAFSYEQYF.

This clonotype was detected many times. The chain recombines TRBV7-2 with TRBJ1-1, with 8 positions matching TRBD1. The trim removed 2 bases at V and 4 bases at J, leaving 6 bases unmatched. Germline V gives CDR1 SGHTA, CDR2 FQGNSA. The CDR3 is 15 residues long. Here the CDR3 DNA reads TGTGCCAGCAGCTTAATAGGACAGGGCGTCACTGAAGCTTTCTTT. Protein product: CASSLIGQGVTEAFF. The whole variable domain, remainder taken from reference TRBV7-2 and TRBJ1-1, is GAGVSQSPSNKVTEKGKDVELRCDPISGHTALYWYRQSLGQGLEFLIYFQGNSAPDKSGLPSDRFSAERTGGSVSTLTIQRTQQEDSAVYLCASSLIGQGVTEAFFGQGTRLTVV.

Many counts were recorded for this clonotype. This rearrangement joins TRBV5-1 to TRBJ1-1, with D hard to call. V lost 4 bases to trimming and J lost 1 base, with 11 bases between them. Germline loops: CDR1 SGHRS, CDR2 YFSETQ. The CDR3 consists of 14 residues. CDR3 sequence (DNA): TGCGCCAGCAGCCCGAATCCCCCGAACACTGAAGCTTTCTTT. It is translated as CASSPNPPNTEAFF.

This clonotype was seen ten or more times. The chain combines TRBV29-1 with TRBJ2-7, with 8 bases lining up with TRBD2. V dropped 0 bases and J dropped 5; count of bases not matched to a gene: 6. The germline V gene has CDR1 SQVTM and CDR2 ANQGSEA. CDR3 length equals 14 residues. The CDR3 coding sequence is TGCAGCGTTGAAGAGCCCCGGGAGGGTCACGAGCAGTACTTC. Translating it yields CSVEEPREGHEQYF.

This clonotype was observed at least ten times. The chain carries TRBV29-1 and TRBJ2-3, with D perhaps being TRBD1 or TRBD2 (5 bases each). CDR1 is SQVTM and CDR2 is ANQGSEA in the germline V gene. Trimming removed 4 bases from V and 8 bases from J, with 10 bases in between. CDR3 size: 11 residues. CDR3 coding DNA: TGCAGCGTTGCCCATGGGGGTACGCAGTATTTT. Protein product: CSVAHGGTQYF.

This clonotype showed up many times. The V gene is TRBV12-3 or TRBV12-4, the J gene TRBJ1-2; 8 bases map to TRBD1. The ends lost 5 bases at V and 3 bases at J; junction bases unmatched: 5. The CDR3 has 14 residues. Written as DNA, the CDR3 is TGTGCCAGCAGTCCCTTACAGGGGGACTATGGCTACACCTTC. It is translated as CASSPLQGDYGYTF.

In this sample, this clonotype turned up many times. CDR3 sequence (DNA): TGTGCCAGCAGCTTAGAGGGCATCTACGAGCAGTACTTC. Protein product: CASSLEGIYEQYF. The rearrangement joins TRBV7-2 to TRBJ2-7; D remains ambiguous. Between the trimmed V and J ends, which lost 1 base and 3 bases, there was a span of 7 bases. From germline, CDR1 is SGHTA and CDR2 FQGNSA. The CDR3 runs 13 residues.

The chain recombines TRBV5-1 with TRBJ2-3; TRBD1 aligns across 7 bases. After removal of 3 bases from V and 6 bases from J, the junction contained 10 bases not matched to a gene. CDR3 length: 15 residues. Germline values: CDR1 SGHRS, CDR2 YFSETQ. The CDR3 region is CASSSTGAPVDTQYF. CDR3 in DNA: TGCGCCAGCAGCTCAACAGGGGCTCCGGTGGATACGCAGTATTTT.

This clonotype was picked up many times. This sequence joins TRBV5-6 and TRBJ2-2; the match to TRBD1 covers 7 bases. After removal of 4 bases from V and 0 bases from J, the junction contained 12 bases not matched to a gene. Looked up from germline, CDR1 is SGHDT and CDR2 is YYEEEE. The CDR3 covers 18 residues. This CDR3 reads CASSELGTASTNTGELFF. CDR3 DNA sequence: TGTGCCAGCAGCGAACTCGGGACAGCATCTACGAACACCGGGGAGCTGTTTTTT.

This clonotype was seen ten or more times. This chain uses TRBV5-5 with TRBJ2-2; D may be TRBD2 (5 bases). The CDR3 runs to 16 residues. V was trimmed by 4 bases and J by 1 base, leaving 14 bases between them. Germline V gives CDR1 SGHKS, CDR2 YYEKEE (reference sequence). The CDR3 reads CASSPGSGLNTGELFF. In DNA, the CDR3 is TGTGCCAGCAGCCCGGGGAGCGGACTGAACACCGGGGAGCTGTTTTTT.

This clonotype was seen many times. The CDR3 sequence: CASSQRGFEQYF. The CDR3 nucleotides are TGTGCCAGCAGCCAGAGAGGGTTCGAGCAGTACTTC. This chain links TRBV7-2 with TRBJ2-7; a weak D match, TRBD2 (5 bases). The CDR3 extends over 12 amino acids. The germline gives CDR1 SGHTA, CDR2 FQGNSA. V was shortened by 5 bases and J by 6 bases, with 11 bases between the two germline ends.

With respect to this clonotype: A read error may account for a junction end that differs from germline. J is TRBJ1-5 and V is TRBV6-2 or TRBV6-3; TRBD1 agrees at 10 bases. Germline V gene lookup returns CDR1 MNHEY and CDR2 SVGEGT. The CDR3 has 15 amino acids. CDR3 sequence (DNA): TGTGCCAGCAGTTGGGACAGGGGAAGTACTAAGACCCAGAATTTT. It encodes CASSWDRGSTKTQNF.

This clonotype was recorded a few times. A much larger clone lies one base from this, so it may be a read error. The chain combines TRBV7-6 with TRBJ2-5, with 9 bases matching TRBD2. From germline, CDR1 is SGHVS and CDR2 FNYEAQ. The CDR3 is 16 amino acids. DNA of the CDR3: TGTGCCAGCAGCTTAGGGGGCGGGAGGGCCTTGGAGAACCAGTACTTC. This sequence encodes CASSLGGGRALENQYF. The entire variable domain, with the rest obtained from reference TRBV7-6 and TRBJ2-5, is as follows: GAGVSQSPRYKVTKRGQDVALRCDPISGHVSLYWYRQALGQGPEFLTYFNYEAQQDKSGLPNDRFSAERPEGSISTLTIQRTEQRDSAMYRCASSLGGGRALENQYFGPGTRLLVL.

Many counts were recorded for this clonotype. The chain combines TRBV3-1 with TRBJ2-7; 9 bases are a match to TRBD2. Germline V lookup: CDR1 LGHDT, CDR2 YNNKEL (reference sequence). The CDR3 contains 14 residues. With V trimmed by 3 bases and J by 4 bases, 4 bases remained unmatched. The CDR3 DNA is TGTGCCAGCAGCCAGCCGGGACTAGCTTACGAGCAGTACTTC. Protein: CASSQPGLAYEQYF.